Below, 31 T cell receptor beta chains from the same sample are listed, as sequenced in a study of early T cells in non-severe SARS-CoV-2 infection. One entry per CDR3 protein, called by TCRdb with MiXCR from the 5' RACE reads. The table lists 50,000 to 70,000 distinct CDR3 sequences, 8% to 9.5% of them singletons. Specimen: whole blood. The origin of the receptors is an adult who was a healthcare worker with PCR-confirmed SARS-CoV-2 infection or an uninfected control (not recorded which).

This clonotype was detected once. The chain has TRBV6-1 and TRBJ2-7; perhaps TRBD1 as D (6 bases). Trimming cost V 7 bases and J 2 bases, with 18 bases left between them. Germline assignment: CDR1 MNHNS and CDR2 SASEGT. The CDR3 consists of 15 residues. The CDR3 nucleotides are TGTGCCAGCACCCCCACGTCGAGGGGGACCTACGAGCAGTACTTC. Residues: CASTPTSRGTYEQYF.

The rearrangement uses TRBV13 and TRBJ2-7; D is uncertain. Per germline, CDR1 PRHDT and CDR2 FYEKMQ (reference sequence). The CDR3 contains 15 residues. Trimming took off 2 bases at V and 6 bases at J, with 17 bases between the two ends. CDR3 protein: CASSLISRAVGEQYF. CDR3 nucleotides: TGTGCCAGCAGCTTAATCTCCAGAGCCGTTGGCGAGCAGTACTTC.

This clonotype was observed many times. V and J are TRBV7-9 and TRBJ1-1; D gene ambiguous. Germline CDR1 SEHNR, CDR2 FQNEAQ (reference sequence). The CDR3 contains 14 residues. Trimming took 1 base from V and 3 from J, leaving 9 bases between them. The CDR3 region has the DNA TGTGCCAGCAGCTTAGAGTCGCTACACACTGAAGCTTTCTTT. Its translation: CASSLESLHTEAFF.

This clonotype appeared a few times. The J gene is TRBJ2-1, the V gene TRBV6-4, with 9 bases aligning to TRBD2. The germline V gene encodes CDR1 MRHNA and CDR2 SNTAGT. The junction had 8 bases not matched to a gene; V was cut back by 5 bases and J by 0 bases. The CDR3 spans 17 residues. In DNA form, the CDR3 reads TGTGCCAGCAGTCCGCTAGCGGGATCTCTCTCCTACAATGAGCAGTTCTTC. Protein: CASSPLAGSLSYNEQFF.

This clonotype was recorded many times. The CDR3 loop is CASSSRLAGPLGAYEQYF. The CDR3 nucleotides read TGTGCCAGCAGCTCACGACTAGCGGGGCCGCTGGGCGCCTACGAGCAGTACTTC. The chain uses TRBV11-2 and TRBJ2-7; 11 nucleotides agree with TRBD2. V gave up 4 bases and J gave up 2 bases; unmatched junction bases: 13. Germline CDR1 reads SGHAT; CDR2 reads FQNNGV. The CDR3 contains 18 residues.

The chain employs TRBV28 and TRBJ2-5; no firm D call. The CDR3 sequence is 15 residues long. Germline V lookup: CDR1 MDHEN, CDR2 SYDVKM. Trimming took 6 bases from V and 4 from J, leaving 18 bases between them. CDR3 residues: CASRMFLATGETQYF. DNA for the CDR3: TGTGCCAGCAGAATGTTTCTTGCGACGGGAGAGACCCAGTACTTC.

Ten or more counts support this clonotype. The chain has TRBV18 and TRBJ1-2; weak D call: TRBD1 (6 bases). CDR1 KGHSH and CDR2 LQKENI come from the germline V gene. Trimming removed 3 bases from V and 3 bases from J, with 14 bases in between. The CDR3 is 15 amino acids. The CDR3 sequence is CASSPRNRDDYGYTF. The CDR3 DNA is TGTGCCAGCTCACCCCGGAACAGGGACGACTATGGCTACACCTTC.

This clonotype was recorded a few times. The gene calls are TRBV27 and TRBJ2-7; 8 bases line up with TRBD1. With 5 bases clipped from V and 9 bases from J, the junction kept 15 bases outside the gene matches. The CDR3 consists of 15 residues. In germline, CDR1 is MNHEY, CDR2 SMNVEV (reference sequence). CDR3 in DNA: TGTGCCAGCAGTCCCCTGGACAGGGAAGGCGTCGGGCAGTACTTC. Its translation: CASSPLDREGVGQYF.

This clonotype was counted at least ten times. The chain has TRBV7-9 and TRBJ2-3; 7 bases are shared with TRBD2. Losses at the gene ends were 1 base for V and 2 bases for J; bases not matched to a gene: 3. Germline CDR1 SEHNR, CDR2 FQNEAQ (reference sequence). The CDR3 runs 15 residues. CDR3 sequence reads: CASSLGLADTDTQYF. The CDR3 DNA reads as TGTGCCAGCAGCTTAGGGCTAGCGGACACAGATACGCAGTATTTT.

This clonotype was recorded a few times. V gene TRBV7-6 combines with J gene TRBJ2-5, with 7 bases that match TRBD1. V trimming: 5 bases; J trimming: 4 bases; junction bases outside the gene matches: 16. The germline V gene has CDR1 SGHVS and CDR2 FNYEAQ. The CDR3 spans 17 residues. The CDR3 bases are TGTGCCAGCAGCCACACCCTAGACAGGGTAGTGGGAGAGACCCAGTACTTC. Amino acids: CASSHTLDRVVGETQYF.

In DNA form, the CDR3 reads TGTGCCAGCTGTCACGGAGAGGAGGAAGAGACCCAGTACTTC. Translating it yields CASCHGEEEETQYF. The genes are TRBV6-6 and TRBJ2-5; tentatively, D is TRBD2 (5 bases). Trimming shortened V by 8 bases and J by 3 bases, and 16 bases separated the two germline ends. CDR3 length: 14 residues. Germline-derived CDR1 and CDR2 are MNHNY and SVGAGI (reference sequence).

The table lists this clonotype with many counts. V and J are TRBV28 and TRBJ2-3; D ambiguous. Trimming pared 7 bases from V and 2 bases from J, leaving 10 bases between. Germline lookup yields CDR1 MDHEN and CDR2 SYDVKM. CDR3 length: 13 residues. CDR3 DNA sequence: TGTGCCAGCAAATTGTCAGCCACAGATACGCAGTATTTT. Translating gives CASKLSATDTQYF.

This clonotype was seen only a few times. The gene calls are TRBV11-3 and TRBJ2-1, with a tentative D call TRBD1 (6 bases). Trimming stripped 4 bases from V and 1 base from J, with 17 bases between. The germline V gene encodes CDR1 SGHNT and CDR2 YENEEA. The CDR3 spans 17 residues. The CDR3 DNA follows: TGTGCCAGCAGCTCAACCGGGACACGCTTTTCCTACAATGAGCAGTTCTTC. It is translated as CASSSTGTRFSYNEQFF. Full variable domain (rest looked up from reference TRBV11-3 and TRBJ2-1): EAGVVQSPRYKIIEKKQPVAFWCNPISGHNTLYWYLQNLGQGPELLIRYENEEAVDDSQLPKDRFSAERLKGVDSTLKIQPAELGDSAVYLCASSSTGTRFSYNEQFFGPGTRLTVL.

The table lists this clonotype with many counts. The chain uses TRBV29-1 and TRBJ2-7; D is perhaps TRBD1 or TRBD2 (6 bases each). Germline V gives CDR1 SQVTM, CDR2 ANQGSEA. V lost 6 bases to trimming and J lost 5 bases, with 14 bases between them. This CDR3 contains 12 residues. The CDR3 protein is CSVRDTGNEQYF. In DNA, the CDR3 is TGCAGCGTGCGGGACACGGGCAACGAGCAGTACTTC.

This clonotype was detected ten times or more. This chain links TRBV20-1 with TRBJ1-6; D is possibly TRBD1 (6 bases). Germline assignment: CDR1 DFQATT and CDR2 SNEGSKA (reference sequence). Trimming removed 1 base at V and 14 bases at J, with 12 bases between. CDR3 length equals 12 residues. The CDR3 is CSARVQGTTLHF. The CDR3 bases are TGCAGTGCTAGAGTCCAGGGGACGACCCTCCACTTT.

V is TRBV6-5 and J is TRBJ1-2; D ambiguous. Germline V CDR1 and CDR2: MNHEY, SVGAGI. CDR3 length: 14 amino acids. Trimming took 0 bases from V and 3 from J, leaving 8 bases between them. CDR3 DNA sequence: TGTGCCAGCAGTTACTCGAACCGTGACTATGGCTACACCTTC. Protein: CASSYSNRDYGYTF.

This clonotype was picked up a small number of times. This sequence joins TRBV27 and TRBJ2-5; D is undetermined. Per the germline V gene, CDR1 is MNHEY and CDR2 is SMNVEV (reference sequence). The V end lost 6 bases, the J end lost 2 bases, and 7 bases lay between the germline ends. The CDR3 totals 12 residues. This chain's CDR3 is CASSGIQETQYF. For the CDR3, the DNA is TGTGCCAGCAGCGGCATACAAGAGACCCAGTACTTC.

This clonotype has a count of ten or more. This chain links TRBV4-2 with TRBJ1-2; weak D call: TRBD1 (6 bases). With 4 bases removed from V and 4 bases from J, the gap between germline ends came to 13 bases. This CDR3 spans 14 amino acids. Germline V lookup: CDR1 LGHNA, CDR2 YNFKEQ. CDR3 DNA sequence: TGTGCCAGCAGCCCCCCGACAGGAGTCTATGGCTACACCTTC. It specifies CASSPPTGVYGYTF.

This chain links TRBV5-1 with TRBJ1-1; 7 bases map to TRBD1. V lost 4 bases and J lost 4; bases outside the gene matches: 10. This CDR3 contains 15 residues. Germline V gene sequence: CDR1 SGHRS, CDR2 YFSETQ. The CDR3 DNA reads as TGCGCCAGCAGCGACGGACAGGTTCGATTCACTGAAGCTTTCTTT. Its translation: CASSDGQVRFTEAFF.

The table lists this clonotype with many counts. The chain links TRBV7-9 to TRBJ1-2; TRBD1 aligns across 12 bases. Germline V gives CDR1 SEHNR, CDR2 FQNEAQ (reference sequence). This CDR3 region has 15 residues. Losses at the gene ends were 5 bases for V and 7 bases for J; bases not matched to a gene: 8. CDR3: CASSRAGTGGSGYTF. The CDR3 DNA sequence: TGTGCCAGCAGCCGGGCCGGGACAGGGGGCAGTGGCTACACCTTC.

This clonotype was seen at least ten times. The chain is built from TRBV7-6 and TRBJ2-3, with TRBD2 matching over 9 bases. V was pared by 5 bases and J by 8 bases, with 11 bases of the junction left unmatched. The CDR3 is 15 residues long. Looked up from germline, CDR1 is SGHVS and CDR2 is FNYEAQ. CDR3 sequence: CASSQDSGRGSTQYF. Written as DNA, the CDR3 is TGTGCCAGCAGCCAAGATAGCGGGAGAGGTTCTACGCAGTATTTT.

This clonotype was detected ten times or more. The chain combines TRBV20-1 with TRBJ1-2, with D perhaps matching TRBD1 (6 bases). The germline V gene has CDR1 DFQATT and CDR2 SNEGSKA (reference sequence). V lost 0 bases, J lost 7 bases, and 15 bases lay in between. The CDR3 is made up of 14 amino acids. For the CDR3, the DNA is TGCAGTGCTAGAGATTCCGCCAGGGGCGGTGGCTACACCTTC. Amino acid sequence: CSARDSARGGGYTF.

This clonotype was seen many times. V usage is TRBV18 and J usage is TRBJ2-7; 8 bases are a match to TRBD1. V was clipped by 3 bases and J by 2 bases; unmatched bases: 9. The CDR3 runs 16 residues. Germline values: CDR1 KGHSH, CDR2 LQKENI. The CDR3 is CASSPPLTGAPYEQYF. The CDR3 DNA follows: TGTGCCAGCTCACCCCCACTGACAGGGGCCCCCTACGAGCAGTACTTC.

This chain connects TRBV12-3 or TRBV12-4 to TRBJ2-1, with TRBD2 matching over 12 bases. After removal of 6 bases from V and 4 bases from J, the junction contained 4 bases not matched to a gene. This CDR3 is 15 amino acids long. The CDR3 sequence: CASRSSGRGYNEQFF. Here the CDR3 DNA reads TGTGCCAGCAGGTCTAGCGGGAGGGGGTACAATGAGCAGTTCTTC.

In this sample, this clonotype turned up many times. The DNA for the CDR3 is TGTGCCAGCAGAACAGGGGGCCTCATGAACAATTCACCCCTCCACTTT. The encoded protein is CASRTGGLMNNSPLHF. The rearrangement links TRBV6-2 or TRBV6-3 to TRBJ1-6; 9 nucleotides align to TRBD1. In germline, CDR1 is MNHEY, CDR2 SVGEGT. J lost 7 bases, V lost 6 bases, and 10 bases had no gene match. The CDR3 runs 16 residues.

This clonotype was seen ten or more times. This sequence joins TRBV12-3 or TRBV12-4 and TRBJ1-5, with no clear D. This CDR3 contains 13 residues. V lost 3 bases, J lost 2 bases, and 5 bases lay in between. The CDR3 region is CASSLTGNQPQHF. The CDR3 DNA reads as TGTGCCAGCAGTTTGACGGGCAATCAGCCCCAGCATTTT.

This clonotype was counted ten times or more. The chain links TRBV3-1 to TRBJ1-2; no reliable D call. Germline loops: CDR1 LGHDT, CDR2 YNNKEL (reference sequence). The length of the CDR3 is 14 residues. V gave up 0 bases and J gave up 8 bases, with 13 bases separating them. The CDR3: CASSQDEGVGGYTF. CDR3 in DNA: TGTGCCAGCAGCCAAGATGAAGGCGTAGGAGGCTACACCTTC.

CDR3 sequence reads: CASRWGGQGAYNEQFF. The CDR3 coding sequence is TGTGCCAGCAGGTGGGGTGGACAGGGGGCCTACAATGAGCAGTTCTTC. This chain links TRBV5-4 with TRBJ2-1, with 10 bases identical to TRBD1. CDR3 length: 16 residues. Germline values: CDR1 SGHNT, CDR2 YYREEE (reference sequence). V shed 5 bases, J shed 2 bases, and the junction held 7 bases outside the gene matches.

This clonotype showed up just a few times. This sequence joins TRBV27 and TRBJ2-7, with 10 bases identical to TRBD1. Per the germline V gene, CDR1 is MNHEY and CDR2 is SMNVEV (reference sequence). J lost 3 bases, V lost 6 bases, and 2 bases had no gene match. This CDR3 comprises 13 residues. The DNA for the CDR3 is TGTGCCAGCAGCAGGACAGGGGGCTACGAGCAGTACTTC. This translates into CASSRTGGYEQYF.

The table lists this clonotype with a few counts. The chain employs TRBV25-1 and TRBJ2-1; TRBD1 might be the D (6 bases). Germline V gene sequence: CDR1 MGHDK, CDR2 SYGVNS. The CDR3 covers 14 residues. The ends were cut back, 6 bases at V and 9 bases at J, with 18 bases in the middle. This chain's CDR3 is CASSRVTGRGEQFF. The CDR3 DNA sequence: TGTGCCAGCAGCCGCGTGACAGGTCGGGGTGAGCAGTTCTTC.

The rearrangement joins TRBV11-2 to TRBJ1-1; a weak D match, TRBD1 (6 bases). This CDR3 comprises 16 residues. The V gene's germline CDR1 is SGHAT and CDR2 FQNNGV. V was trimmed by 2 bases and J by 0 bases, leaving 13 bases between them. This CDR3 is CASSLSTAGVNTEAFF. CDR3 DNA sequence: TGTGCCAGCAGCTTATCAACCGCAGGGGTGAACACTGAAGCTTTCTTT.